This T cell receptor (beta chain) is drawn from a study of cytomegalovirus exposure and HLA in healthy donors listed by TCRdb under 2017. Regarding the complete study: An earlier analysis of roughly 610 of the donors reported about 280 Gb of sequence data and around 100 million unique TCR beta sequences obtained from some 170 million T cells. An early release that covered some 630 HLA-typed donors contained approximately 300 gigabases of sequencing data and tens of millions of unique TCR sequences. Of the roughly 400 genotyped donors, about 80% fell in the genetic ancestry cluster associated with self-reported Caucasian donors. The aim of the study was to test whether cataloging public T cell receptors could identify signatures of past pathogen exposure. The study used immunosequencing to profile the T cell repertoires of approximately 650 subjects and linked those repertoires to cytomegalovirus serostatus. Along with the approximately 700-subject first cohort, a separate validation cohort of over a hundred different subjects was used. High-throughput TCR immunosequencing, statistical association of individual TCRs with disease status, and machine learning were combined to predict cytomegalovirus infection status. A later analysis re-examined previously published TCR beta repertoires from roughly 720 donors and added high-resolution HLA genotyping to investigate patterns of TCR occurrence. The later analysis used no new phenotypic data to find candidate immune exposures, relying instead on TCR beta sequences and their occurrence across donors. To decide whether each TCR beta V gene segment behaved as functional or pseudogenic, an earlier analysis of approximately 600 of the donors relied on high-throughput TCR beta sequencing. Alongside the repertoire data, information on donor age, sex, ethnicity and CMV serostatus was compiled. In a later genetic analysis, genome-wide SNP genotypes for about 65% of the 666 donors were used, and that subset was treated as a discovery cohort. Every discovery cohort repertoire had been produced on one sequencing platform. Both class I and class II loci were covered by HLA typing, at four-digit resolution. The number of typed donors differed by locus: about 629-630 for A, B, C, DRB1 and DQB1; 500 to 550 for DQA1; about 600 for DPA1; and roughly 490 for DPB1. Several DR-DQ haplotypes were handled as single units for association and clustering because linkage in the cohort was strong. Across under 500 genotyped donors of the cohort, an average of roughly 200,000 unique TCR beta nucleotide sequences per donor were sequenced, and 15% to 20% of those sequences were non-productive.

The cohort consisted of 650 to 700 healthy bone marrow donors. All cohort members were sampled while nominally healthy, although unrecorded immune exposures were likely present. The donor tested CMV seropositive, placing the donor among the 310 or so seropositive members of the cohort. Each donor provided a peripheral blood sample, and peripheral blood mononuclear cells were used for TCR beta sequencing. Genomic DNA was extracted from the blood cell samples with the Qiagen DNeasy Blood Extraction Kit. The research as a whole found: The study listed approximately 150 TCR beta chains as associated with cytomegalovirus. In both the original and validation cohorts, the classifier was reported to diagnose cytomegalovirus status with high specificity and sensitivity. Because HLA typing was unavailable for some donors at each locus, only the typed subset was used in association tests. The authors suggested that the approach could potentially be generalized to other disease states and immunological phenotypes. In a later analysis, HLA-associated TCR beta chains showed more clonal expansion and lower generation probabilities than non-associated chains that were equally common. Some IMGT-functional V segments, including TRBV6-2 and TRBV6-3, could not be told apart with the 87-base-pair reads, so those segments were excluded. When HLA alleles, especially DR and DQ, strongly co-occurred, attributing TCR associations to individual alleles was difficult. In a later analysis, most CMV-associated TCR beta chains were found to appear HLA-restricted, with HLA associations seemingly driven largely by CMV exposure. In a later analysis, 15,000 to 20,000 TCR beta sequences were associated with specific HLA alleles at a false discovery rate of 0.05. A later genetic analysis reported fewer N-insertions in productive TCRs among donors in an Asian-associated ancestry cluster than the roughly 720-donor mean. The presence/absence analyses assumed that sequencing depth was roughly uniform across donors, and that assumption may not be true. Linkage disequilibrium might explain the correlated functional status among segregating V segments, but an unknown experimental factor could not be excluded. In this cohort, only TCR beta chains were sequenced, and detectable features were limited by the absence of alpha or paired-chain data. According to a later analysis, parvovirus B19, influenza, CMV and Epstein-Barr virus appeared linked to several top co-occurrence clusters. A few of the identified cytomegalovirus-associated TCR beta chains were confirmed in vitro to be specific for cytomegalovirus antigens. Broadly in line with IMGT annotations, most TCR beta V segments showed up in productive rearrangements about 90% or about 30% of the time in an earlier analysis of some 590 of the donors. For the cohort, immune exposure information was limited to CMV serostatus. According to a later analysis, TCR association rates differed among HLA loci, with DRB1 alleles showing the most associated TCRs and HLA-C alleles showing the fewest. A group of highly shared sequence variants was considered likely to be a technical artifact of the sequencing pipeline. Most TCR sequences were seen in very few donors, while some public TCRs were found in many individuals. An association between a missense DCLRE1C variant and V-gene and J-gene trimming of TCR beta chains was found in a later genetic analysis and replicated in an independent cohort. The earlier analysis of approximately 540 of the donors excluded 15 to 20 rarely observed V segments, including chromosome 9 orphons, because counts were too low. A further reported finding was that TCR beta sequences accurately predicted the HLA-A and HLA-B alleles for most subjects in the first cohort.

A distance of 18 bases separates the germline ends of V and J, which lose 4 bases and 5 bases respectively. Spanning cysteine to phenylalanine, the CDR3 consists of 15 amino acids. Only the CDR3 part of the read is kept: 45 bases, read in frame from the first base. Looking up the germline V gene yields CDR1 ENHRY and CDR2 SYGVKD. Concerning this clone itself: It has no known antigen specificity. Base qualities are not provided; no much larger clone lies one nucleotide away.

Library creation used the immunoSEQ multiplex PCR assay. A mixture of 60 forward primers for TCR Vbeta segments and 13 reverse primers for TCR Jbeta segments was used in the multiplex PCR. A multiplex PCR assay on genomic DNA amplified the CDR3 region of rearranged TCR beta genes. The Illumina HiSeq System was used to sequence the amplified TCR beta libraries as 87-base-pair reads. Under the source paper's analysis protocol: Across the 670 or so repertoires, a later analysis counted about 81 million unique TCR beta chains, around 11 million of which were shared by at least two donors. Raw reads were error-corrected and collapsed into unique sequences by a nearest-neighbor algorithm in which closely related sequences were merged to remove PCR and sequencing errors. V, D and J gene segments were assigned by aligning CDR3 sequences to IMGT reference sequences. For a sequence to be retained, a match of at least six nucleotides to both a V gene segment and a J gene segment was required. A rearrangement counted as productive if the CDR3 had no stop codons and remained in frame with V and J, and every other rearrangement counted as non-productive. Following IMGT convention, CDR3 was defined as the stretch from the second conserved V-encoded cysteine up to the conserved J-encoded phenylalanine. Sequences without an unambiguous match to a single V gene segment were excluded from the earlier analysis of approximately 560 of the donors. An earlier analysis of a few hundred of the donors called V segments functional above 56.7% productive rearrangements and segregating when the between-donor standard deviation exceeded 5%. A statistical classification framework was built for diagnosing cytomegalovirus status from the catalog of TCR beta chain sequences. A later analysis assigned V and J genes by comparing TCR nucleotide sequences with IMGT/GENE-DB human TR gene sequences. Using the TCRdist pipeline, a later analysis assigned CDR3 sequences along with most-parsimonious VDJ recombination scenarios. In a later analysis, each TCR beta chain was defined by its CDR3 amino acid sequence together with its V-gene family, and reads without a unique V-gene family were excluded. A later analysis removed 592 highly shared, low-generation-probability nucleotide sequences to deal with suspected cross-contamination and a sequencing artifact. A later analysis calculated a clonal expansion index for each public chain from normalized within-repertoire ranks of inferred template counts. Generation probabilities in a later analysis came from a VDJ recombination model fitted to out-of-frame rearrangements, and those results were checked against IGoR. In a later analysis, TCR-TCR, TCR-HLA and TCR-CMV co-occurrence was scored with hypergeometric tests, and a repertoire-size bias correction was applied to TCR pairs. A later analysis estimated false discovery rates by permuting HLA or CMV assignments 20 times. A later analysis grouped co-occurring TCRs with DBSCAN, adding TCRdist sequence similarity when clustering within HLA-allele-positive subsets. Repertoires with fewer than 30,000 or more than 120,000 public chains were left out of co-occurrence clustering, as were about five repertoires with anomalous nucleotide sharing. TCRdb mirrors the immuneACCESS table, restricted to in-frame sequences. Some clones are absent from its copies; in checked studies, under half trace to an unresolved V gene, and the reason for the others is unknown. D and trimming were read from the DNA, whereas the V and J calls and clone size are those reported in that table. This sample has tens of thousands of clones in its table, and roughly 78% of those were observed once. 9.5% to 13% of the sample comes from the top ten.

The specimen was PBMCs. The rearranged chain carries TRBV10-3 and TRBJ2-7, and the D gene may be TRBD1, 5 bases matching. The receptor comes from a woman aged 40 to 55 in good health and CMV-seropositive. The DNA is as follows: TGTGCCATCAGTGTTAGGGCAGGGTCTTTCGACGAGCAGTACTTC. Its protein reads: CAISVRAGSFDEQYF.